Each of the 16 T cell receptor beta chains below was sequenced from the same sample in a study of shared clonotypes between healthy human individuals. The assay was immunoSEQ multiplex PCR, and TCRdb's table has in-frame clones only and misses some. The sample carries around 550,000 clones, around 96% recorded once. Only CD45RO-negative cells positively selected for CCR7 counted as naive CD8 cells, so terminally differentiated effector memory CD45RA+ cells were excluded. The specimen was naive CD8+ T cells sorted from blood. The receptors here all came from a woman in her thirties in good health.

The gene calls are TRBV5-4 and TRBJ2-2; 9 bases line up with TRBD2. After removal of 4 bases from V and 4 bases from J, the junction contained 8 bases not matched to a gene. Germline CDR1 SGHNT, CDR2 YYREEE (reference sequence). This CDR3 has 16 residues. CDR3 sequence: CASSHLTSGPTGELFF. The CDR3 DNA reads as TGTGCCAGCAGCCACCTGACTAGCGGACCCACCGGGGAGCTGTTTTTT.

V and J are TRBV7-8 and TRBJ1-4; D remains ambiguous. CDR3 length: 11 amino acids. Trimming removed 7 bases from V and 8 bases from J, with 8 bases in between. The germline CDR1 and CDR2 sequences are SGHVS and FQNEAQ. The CDR3 spells CASKPREKLFF. CDR3 coding DNA: TGTGCCAGCAAACCCAGGGAAAAACTGTTTTTT.

The chain couples TRBV6-5 to TRBJ2-7; 10 bases match TRBD2. V was pared by 6 bases and J by 4 bases, with 6 bases of the junction left unmatched. Germline assignment: CDR1 MNHEY and CDR2 SVGAGI. The CDR3 is 14 residues long. CDR3 amino acids: CASSLTSGKYEQYF. CDR3 DNA: TGTGCCAGCAGCCTCACTAGCGGGAAATACGAGCAGTACTTC.

CDR3 nucleotide sequence: TGTGCCAGCAGTTACCTAGCCTCAGGGGTTGGCTACACCTTC. Amino acid sequence: CASSYLASGVGYTF. The V and J genes are TRBV6-5 and TRBJ1-2; tentative D call: TRBD1 (6 bases). The CDR3 contains 14 residues. Germline assignment: CDR1 MNHEY and CDR2 SVGAGI. V dropped 2 bases and J dropped 7 bases, with 14 bases sitting between them.

This chain links TRBV27 with TRBJ1-5, with 7 bases identical to TRBD1. CDR3 length equals 13 residues. CDR1 is MNHEY and CDR2 is SMNVEV in the germline V gene (reference sequence). After removal of 3 bases from V and 5 bases from J, the junction contained 1 base not matched to a gene. The CDR3, as DNA: TGTGCCAGCAGTTTCGGGACAGATCAGCCCCAGCATTTT. It yields the protein CASSFGTDQPQHF.

As DNA, the CDR3 is TGTGCCAGCAGTGACTTTTTTAGGGGGGGTAATCAGCCCCAGCATTTT. Protein: CASSDFFRGGNQPQHF. This sequence joins TRBV6-1 and TRBJ1-5; D perhaps matches TRBD1 (6 bases). The germline V gene has CDR1 MNHNS and CDR2 SASEGT. V was clipped by 3 bases and J by 4 bases, with 16 bases between them. The CDR3 spans 16 residues.

The chain combines TRBV19 with TRBJ2-5; D may correspond to TRBD1 or TRBD2 (5 bases each). Looked up from germline, CDR1 is LNHDA and CDR2 is SQIVND (reference sequence). This CDR3 region has 13 residues. The V end was cut by 5 bases, the J end by 4 bases, with 11 bases between. In nucleotides, the CDR3 is TGTGCCAGTAGTTGGGGGACGGGAGAGACCCAGTACTTC. Encoded protein: CASSWGTGETQYF.

The chain has TRBV27 and TRBJ2-7, with TRBD2 matching over 11 bases. The CDR3 totals 18 residues. V lost 10 bases and J lost 2; bases outside the gene matches: 19. Germline assignment: CDR1 MNHEY and CDR2 SMNVEV (reference sequence). The CDR3 loop is CATAKILAGVASPYEQYF. The CDR3 DNA is TGTGCCACCGCCAAAATACTAGCGGGAGTTGCGTCCCCCTACGAGCAGTACTTC.

The V call is TRBV15, the J call TRBJ2-2, with D perhaps matching TRBD2 (5 bases). The CDR3 is 16 residues long. Between the trimmed V and J ends, which lost 1 base and 6 bases, there was a span of 15 bases. Germline CDR1 and CDR2: LNHNV and YYDKDF (reference sequence). The CDR3 protein is CATSRAPADSPGELFF. The CDR3 DNA reads TGTGCCACCAGCAGAGCTCCAGCGGATTCACCCGGGGAGCTGTTTTTT.

This chain connects TRBV28 to TRBJ1-2; D is uncertain. Germline CDR1 and CDR2: MDHEN and SYDVKM. Trimming took off 7 bases at V and 1 base at J, with 7 bases between the two ends. This CDR3 region has 12 residues. The CDR3 spells CASNNINYGYTF. The CDR3 bases are TGTGCCAGCAACAATATTAACTATGGCTACACCTTC.

The CDR3 coding sequence is TGTGCCAGCAGTTCAGATCGGACGGTTTCTGGAAACACCATATATTTT. Protein sequence: CASSSDRTVSGNTIYF. The genes are TRBV7-8 and TRBJ1-3; D gene uncertain. V gave up 6 bases and J gave up 1 base, with 16 bases separating them. CDR3 length: 16 residues. Germline assignment: CDR1 SGHVS and CDR2 FQNEAQ.

V gene TRBV21-1 combines with J gene TRBJ1-4. TRBV21-1 is flagged as a pseudogene. The CDR3 contains 16 residues. The CDR3 sequence: CASSRWDQPHNEKLFF. CDR3 in DNA: TGTGCCAGCAGCAGATGGGATCAACCACATAATGAAAAACTGTTTTTT.

A note on this clone: This same CDR3 is encoded by further DNA sequences in the sample. The chain links TRBV7-9 to TRBJ2-7; D is unclear. CDR3 size: 14 residues. Per germline, CDR1 SEHNR and CDR2 FQNEAQ (reference sequence). V lost 1 base and J 3 bases, leaving 10 bases between the germline ends. In nucleotides, the CDR3 is TGTGCCAGCAGCTTAGTTGGTCGCAGCTACGAGCAGTACTTC. Translating it yields CASSLVGRSYEQYF.

This clone has only one observation. This chain joins TRBV30 and TRBJ1-2; TRBD1 matches 9 bases. The CDR3 contains 17 residues. J was trimmed by 0 bases and V by 3 bases; bases with no gene match: 11. CDR1 and CDR2 (germline): GTSNPN, SVGIG (reference sequence). CDR3 bases: TGTGCCTGGAGCGCACCCAACAGGGGGCGAGCTAACTATGGCTACACCTTC. It codes for CAWSAPNRGRANYGYTF.

The chain carries TRBV7-9 and TRBJ2-3, with D hard to call. CDR3 length: 12 residues. Germline V gene sequence: CDR1 SEHNR, CDR2 FQNEAQ (reference sequence). Trimming pared 4 bases from V and 5 bases from J, leaving 7 bases between. CDR3 residues: CASSSGIDTQYF. Written as DNA, the CDR3 is TGTGCCAGCAGCTCAGGTATAGATACGCAGTATTTT.

The rearrangement links TRBV2 to TRBJ2-3, with a weak D call TRBD1 (5 bases). Germline V lookup: CDR1 SNHLY, CDR2 FYNNEI. This CDR3 region has 15 residues. V was clipped by 6 bases and J by 2 bases, with 15 bases between them. The CDR3 coding sequence is TGTGCCAGCAGGGACACCCGACAGTTCACAGATACGCAGTATTTT. The encoded protein is CASRDTRQFTDTQYF. The full variable domain, its missing parts supplied by reference TRBV2 and TRBJ2-3, is EPEVTQTPSHQVTQMGQEVILRCVPISNHLYFYWYRQILGQKVEFLVSFYNNEISEKSEIFDDQFSVERPDGSNFTLKIRSTKLEDSAMYFCASRDTRQFTDTQYFGPGTRLTVL.